This entry concerns a single T cell receptor beta chain. Read sequence stops 3 residues before the CDR3 end, and the germline J gene provides the missing end. The source of the sample is a study of T cells in women clearing cervical HPV infection. V lost 7 bases and J lost 7; bases outside the gene matches: 11. CDR3 length: 15 residues. Germline V lookup: CDR1 SGHRS, CDR2 YFSETQ. Generated by immunoSEQ multiplex PCR, the TCRdb table keeps only in-frame clones and is missing some. This sample contains around 28,000 clones. The sample taken for sequencing was blood buffy coat. The clonotype originates from a woman aged 18 to 75 with a cervical HPV16 infection that either progressed to CIN3+ or cleared (not recorded which). The rearrangement joins TRBV5-1 to TRBJ1-4, with 9 positions matching TRBD1. This CDR3 is CASRPTGGAGEKLFF. The CDR3 DNA, read in part, is TGCGCCAGCCGGCCCACAGGGGGCGCCGGTGAAAAA.